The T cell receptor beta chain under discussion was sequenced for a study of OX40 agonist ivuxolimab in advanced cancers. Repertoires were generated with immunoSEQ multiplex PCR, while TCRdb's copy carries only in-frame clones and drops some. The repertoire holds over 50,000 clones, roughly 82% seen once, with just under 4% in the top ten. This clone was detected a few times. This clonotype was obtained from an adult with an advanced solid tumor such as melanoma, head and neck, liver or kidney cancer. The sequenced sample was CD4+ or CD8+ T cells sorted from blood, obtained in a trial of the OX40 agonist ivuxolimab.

This CDR3 is CASSQGGTFPNYGYTF. As DNA, the CDR3 is TGTGCCAGCAGCCAGGGGGGGACTTTCCCCAACTATGGCTACACCTTC. This chain connects TRBV4-2 to TRBJ1-2; a possible D gene is TRBD1 (5 bases). V dropped 3 bases and J dropped 2 bases, with 16 bases sitting between them. The CDR3 is made up of 16 amino acids. Germline V gives CDR1 LGHNA, CDR2 YNFKEQ.